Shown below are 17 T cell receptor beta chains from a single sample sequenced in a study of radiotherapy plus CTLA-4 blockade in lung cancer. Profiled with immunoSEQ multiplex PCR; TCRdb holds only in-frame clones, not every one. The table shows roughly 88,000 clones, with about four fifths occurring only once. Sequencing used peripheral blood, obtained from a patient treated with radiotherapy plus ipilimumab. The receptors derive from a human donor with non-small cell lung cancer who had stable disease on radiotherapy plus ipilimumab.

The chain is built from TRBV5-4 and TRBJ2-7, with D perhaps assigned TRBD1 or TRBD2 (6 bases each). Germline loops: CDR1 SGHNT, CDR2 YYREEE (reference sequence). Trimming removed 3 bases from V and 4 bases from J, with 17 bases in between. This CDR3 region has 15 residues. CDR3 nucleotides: TGTGCCAGCAGCTCGGATGGTGGGGGGCATTACGAGCAGTACTTC. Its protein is CASSSDGGGHYEQYF.

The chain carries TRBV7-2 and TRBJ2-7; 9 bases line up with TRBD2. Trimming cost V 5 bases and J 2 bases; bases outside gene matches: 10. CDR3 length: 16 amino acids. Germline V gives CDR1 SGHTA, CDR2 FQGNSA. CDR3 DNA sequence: TGTGCCAGCAGCCAAAATAGCGGGGGAGGAACCTACGAGCAGTACTTC. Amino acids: CASSQNSGGGTYEQYF.

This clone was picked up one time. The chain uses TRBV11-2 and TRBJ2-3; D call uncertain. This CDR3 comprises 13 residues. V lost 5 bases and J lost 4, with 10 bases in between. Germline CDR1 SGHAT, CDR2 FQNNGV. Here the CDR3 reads CASSTPRADTQYF. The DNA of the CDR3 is TGTGCCAGCAGCACACCCCGAGCAGATACGCAGTATTTT.

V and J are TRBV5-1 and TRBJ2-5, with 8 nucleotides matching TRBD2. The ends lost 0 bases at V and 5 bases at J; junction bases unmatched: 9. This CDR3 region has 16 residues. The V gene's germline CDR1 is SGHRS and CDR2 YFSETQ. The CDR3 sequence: CASSLAPAGGVETQYF. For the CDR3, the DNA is TGCGCCAGCAGCTTGGCCCCGGCGGGGGGCGTGGAGACCCAGTACTTC.

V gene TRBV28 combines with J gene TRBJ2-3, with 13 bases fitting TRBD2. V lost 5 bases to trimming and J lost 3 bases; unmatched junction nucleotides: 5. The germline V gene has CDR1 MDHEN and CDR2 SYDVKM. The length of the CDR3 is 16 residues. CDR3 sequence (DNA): TGTGCCAGCAGTAACGGACTAGCGGGAGTTACAGATACGCAGTATTTT. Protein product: CASSNGLAGVTDTQYF.

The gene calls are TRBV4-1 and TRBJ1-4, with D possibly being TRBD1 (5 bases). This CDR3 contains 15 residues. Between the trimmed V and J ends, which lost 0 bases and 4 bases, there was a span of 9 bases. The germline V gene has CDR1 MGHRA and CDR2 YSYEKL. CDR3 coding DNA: TGCGCCAGCAGCCAAGAGGGGGTACTTAATGAAAAACTGTTTTTT. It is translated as CASSQEGVLNEKLFF.

CDR3 region: CASRPGQGYEQYF. CDR3 sequence (DNA): TGTGCCAGCAGACCGGGACAGGGCTACGAGCAGTACTTC. This chain uses TRBV28 with TRBJ2-7; TRBD1 aligns across 9 bases. The CDR3 has 13 amino acids. V was clipped by 6 bases and J by 3 bases; unmatched bases: 3. Germline V gene lookup returns CDR1 MDHEN and CDR2 SYDVKM.

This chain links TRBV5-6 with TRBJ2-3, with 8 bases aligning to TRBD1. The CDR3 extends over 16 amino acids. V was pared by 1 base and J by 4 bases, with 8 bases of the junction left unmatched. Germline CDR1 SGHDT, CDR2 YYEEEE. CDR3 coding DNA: TGTGCCAGCAGCTTGTCATGGACAGGGTCGTCAGATACGCAGTATTTT. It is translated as CASSLSWTGSSDTQYF. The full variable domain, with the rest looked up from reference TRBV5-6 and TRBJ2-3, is DAGVTQSPTHLIKTRGQQVTLRCSPKSGHDTVSWYQQALGQGPQFIFQYYEEEERQRGNFPDRFSGHQFPNYSSELNVNALLLGDSALYLCASSLSWTGSSDTQYFGPGTRLTVL.

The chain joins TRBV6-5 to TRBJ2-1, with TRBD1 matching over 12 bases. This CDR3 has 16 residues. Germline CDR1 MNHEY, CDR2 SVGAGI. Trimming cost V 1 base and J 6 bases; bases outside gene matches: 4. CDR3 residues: CASSYLGQGAGNEQFF. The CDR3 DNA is TGTGCCAGCAGTTACTTGGGACAGGGGGCGGGCAATGAGCAGTTCTTC.

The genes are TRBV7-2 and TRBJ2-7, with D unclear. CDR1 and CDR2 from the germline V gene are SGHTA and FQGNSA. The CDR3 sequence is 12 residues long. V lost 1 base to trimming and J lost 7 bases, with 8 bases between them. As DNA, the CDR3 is TGTGCCAGCAGCTTAGGCCCGGGTGAGCAGTACTTC. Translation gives CASSLGPGEQYF.

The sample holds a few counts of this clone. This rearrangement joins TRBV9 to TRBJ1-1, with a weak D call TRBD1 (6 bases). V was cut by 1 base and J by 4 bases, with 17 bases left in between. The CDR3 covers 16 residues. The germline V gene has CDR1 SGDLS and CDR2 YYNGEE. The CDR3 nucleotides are TGTGCCAGCAGCGTAAGGGGGGGCCGTGAGCGCACTGAAGCTTTCTTT. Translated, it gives CASSVRGGRERTEAFF. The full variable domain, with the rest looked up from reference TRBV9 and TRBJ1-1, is DSGVTQTPKHLITATGQRVTLRCSPRSGDLSVYWYQQSLDQGLQFLIQYYNGEERAKGNILERFSAQQFPDLHSELNLSSLELGDSALYFCASSVRGGRERTEAFFGQGTRLTVV.

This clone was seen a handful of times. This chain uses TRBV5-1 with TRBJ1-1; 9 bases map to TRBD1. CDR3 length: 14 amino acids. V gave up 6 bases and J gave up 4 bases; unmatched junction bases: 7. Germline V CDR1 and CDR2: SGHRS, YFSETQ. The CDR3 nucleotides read TGCGCCAGCAACCAACAGGGGGCCGGCACTGAAGCTTTCTTT. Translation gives CASNQQGAGTEAFF.

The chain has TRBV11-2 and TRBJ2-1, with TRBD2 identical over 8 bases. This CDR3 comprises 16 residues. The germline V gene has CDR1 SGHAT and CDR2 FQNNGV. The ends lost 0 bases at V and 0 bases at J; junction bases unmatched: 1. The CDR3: CASSLDTSGSYNEQFF. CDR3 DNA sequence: TGTGCCAGCAGCTTAGATACTAGCGGCTCCTACAATGAGCAGTTCTTC.

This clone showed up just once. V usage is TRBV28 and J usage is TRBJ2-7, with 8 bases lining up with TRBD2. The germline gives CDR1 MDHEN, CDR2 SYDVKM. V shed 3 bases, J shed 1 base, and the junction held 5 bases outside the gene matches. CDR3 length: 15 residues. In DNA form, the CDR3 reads TGTGCCAGCAGTTTCGGGGGGGAGCCATCCTACGAGCAGTACTTC. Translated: CASSFGGEPSYEQYF. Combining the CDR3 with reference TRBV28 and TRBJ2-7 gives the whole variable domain DVKVTQSSRYLVKRTGEKVFLECVQDMDHENMFWYRQDPGLGLRLIYFSYDVKMKEKGDIPEGYSVSREKKERFSLILESASTNQTSMYLCASSFGGEPSYEQYFGPGTRLTVT.

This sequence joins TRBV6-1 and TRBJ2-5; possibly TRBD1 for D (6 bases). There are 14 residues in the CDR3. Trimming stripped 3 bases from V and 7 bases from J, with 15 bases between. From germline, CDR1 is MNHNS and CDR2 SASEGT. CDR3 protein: CASSEDPLGGTQYF. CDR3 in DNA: TGTGCCAGCAGTGAGGATCCCCTAGGGGGGACCCAGTACTTC.

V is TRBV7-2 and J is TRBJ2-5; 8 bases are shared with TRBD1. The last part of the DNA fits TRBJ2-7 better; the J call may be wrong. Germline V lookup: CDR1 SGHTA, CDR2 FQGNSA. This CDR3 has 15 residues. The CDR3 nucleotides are TGTGCCAGCAGCTTAACTGGACAGGGTCCCTACGAGCAGTACTTC. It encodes CASSLTGQGPYEQYF.

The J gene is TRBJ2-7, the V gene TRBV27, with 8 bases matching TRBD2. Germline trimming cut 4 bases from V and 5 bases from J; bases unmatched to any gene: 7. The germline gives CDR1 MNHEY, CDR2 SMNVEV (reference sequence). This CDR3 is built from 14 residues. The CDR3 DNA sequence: TGTGCCAGCAGTTCCCCGGGACTAGTTCACGAGCAGTACTTC. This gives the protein CASSSPGLVHEQYF.